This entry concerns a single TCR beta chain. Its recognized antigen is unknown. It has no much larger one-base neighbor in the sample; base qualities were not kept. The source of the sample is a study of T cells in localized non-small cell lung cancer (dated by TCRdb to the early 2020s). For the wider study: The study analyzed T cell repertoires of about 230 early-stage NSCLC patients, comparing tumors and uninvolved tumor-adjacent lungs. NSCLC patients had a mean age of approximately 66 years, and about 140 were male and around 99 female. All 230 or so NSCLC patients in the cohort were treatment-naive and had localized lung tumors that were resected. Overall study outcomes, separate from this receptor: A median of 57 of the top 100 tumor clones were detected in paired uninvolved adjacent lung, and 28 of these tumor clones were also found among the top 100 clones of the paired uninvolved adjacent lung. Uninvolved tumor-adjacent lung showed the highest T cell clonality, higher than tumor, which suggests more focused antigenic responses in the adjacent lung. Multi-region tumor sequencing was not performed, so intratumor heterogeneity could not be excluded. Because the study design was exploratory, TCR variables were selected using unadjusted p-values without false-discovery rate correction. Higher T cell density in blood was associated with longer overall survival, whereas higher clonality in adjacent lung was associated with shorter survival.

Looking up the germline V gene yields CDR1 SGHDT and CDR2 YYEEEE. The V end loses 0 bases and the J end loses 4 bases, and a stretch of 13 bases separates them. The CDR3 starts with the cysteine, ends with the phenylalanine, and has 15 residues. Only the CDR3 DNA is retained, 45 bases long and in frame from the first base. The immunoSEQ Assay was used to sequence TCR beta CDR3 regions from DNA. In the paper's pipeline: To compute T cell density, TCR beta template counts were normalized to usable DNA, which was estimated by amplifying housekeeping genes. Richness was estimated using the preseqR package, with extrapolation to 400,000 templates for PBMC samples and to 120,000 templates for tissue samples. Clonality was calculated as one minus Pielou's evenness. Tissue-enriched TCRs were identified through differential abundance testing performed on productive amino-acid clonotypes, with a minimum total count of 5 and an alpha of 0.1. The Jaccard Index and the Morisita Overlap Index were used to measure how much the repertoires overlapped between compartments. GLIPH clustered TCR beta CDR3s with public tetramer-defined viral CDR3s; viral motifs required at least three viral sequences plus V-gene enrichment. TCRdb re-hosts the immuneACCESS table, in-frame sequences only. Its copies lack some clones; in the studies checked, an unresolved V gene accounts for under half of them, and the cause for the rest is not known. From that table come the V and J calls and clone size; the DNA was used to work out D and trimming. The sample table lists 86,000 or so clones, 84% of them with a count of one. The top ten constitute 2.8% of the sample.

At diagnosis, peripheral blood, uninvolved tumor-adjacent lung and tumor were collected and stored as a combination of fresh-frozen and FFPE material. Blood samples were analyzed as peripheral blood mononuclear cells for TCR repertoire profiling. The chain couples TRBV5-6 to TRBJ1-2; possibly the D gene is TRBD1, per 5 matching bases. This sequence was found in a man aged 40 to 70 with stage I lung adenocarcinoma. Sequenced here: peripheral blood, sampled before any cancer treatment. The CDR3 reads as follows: CASSLDLGAGYGYTF. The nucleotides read TGTGCCAGCAGCTTGGACCTCGGGGCGGGCTATGGCTACACCTTC.